This TCR beta chain is from a study of T cells in Graves' hyperthyroidism and ophthalmopathy. This clonotype was seen ten or more times. TCR beta CDR3 sequences were amplified from RNA transcripts. The HTBI primer set served for first-round RT-PCR of the TCR CDR3. TCRdb reprocessed the multiplex PCR reads via MiXCR and lists one record per CDR3 protein. The sample lists about 52,000 distinct CDR3 sequences; roughly 50% were seen once. Each diagnosis drew on symptoms, thyroxine, TRAb, thyroid ultrasound and orbital computed tomography findings. The CDR3 has 16 amino acids. CDR1 SGHRS and CDR2 YFSETQ come from the germline V gene. Trimming removed 3 bases from V and 2 bases from J, with 16 bases in between.

This receptor was obtained from a woman aged 45 to 65 with Graves' ophthalmopathy. What was sequenced was blood. The V and J genes are TRBV5-1 and TRBJ2-3, with TRBD2 as a possible D gene (7 bases). CDR3 in DNA: TGCGCCAGCAGCTCGGGGGGACCGGGGGCCACAGATACGCAGTATTTT. It translates to CASSSGGPGATDTQYF.